This T cell receptor (beta chain) derives from a study of blood T cell repertoires in COVID-19. Authors' processing steps: Quantification of nucleated cells was approximated via reference gene primer amplification. Generated by immunoSEQ multiplex PCR, the TCRdb table keeps only in-frame clones and is missing some. V, J and clone size derive from that table, while D and trimming were established from the DNA sequence. The top ten hold under 7.5% of the sample, which has hundreds of thousands of clones, approximately 88% seen once. The TCR comes from a man aged 55 to 69 who had recovered from COVID-19. Sequenced material: peripheral blood.

The CDR3 loop reads CASSLGTGRGTEAFF. CDR3 coding DNA: TGCGCCAGCAGCTTGGGGACAGGGCGGGGTACTGAAGCTTTCTTT. The rearrangement uses TRBV5-1 and TRBJ1-1; 8 positions agree with TRBD1. Trimming cost V 0 bases and J 5 bases; bases outside gene matches: 6. This CDR3 has 15 residues. CDR1 and CDR2 from the germline V gene are SGHRS and YFSETQ.